The next 25 T cell receptor beta chains were all read from a single sample in a study of blood T cell repertoires in COVID-19. Assay: immunoSEQ multiplex PCR; the TCRdb copy retains only in-frame clones and omits some. The sample shows some 300,000 clones, roughly 90% of them seen only once. Sequences were obtained from peripheral blood. The receptor set was obtained from a woman aged 35 to 49 with COVID-19, enrolled during active disease.

For this clone: The sample carries other DNA sequences with the same CDR3. The chain has TRBV27 and TRBJ2-7; 11 bases are shared with TRBD2. The CDR3 extends over 14 amino acids. CDR1 and CDR2 from the germline V gene are MNHEY and SMNVEV (reference sequence). The junction had 4 bases not matched to a gene; V was cut back by 6 bases and J by 3 bases. CDR3 residues: CASSPGLADYEQYF. The DNA of the CDR3 is TGTGCCAGCAGCCCGGGACTAGCGGACTACGAGCAGTACTTC.

V gene TRBV7-9 combines with J gene TRBJ1-2; D unresolved. The CDR3 contains 16 residues. The V and J ends lost 5 bases and 4 bases respectively, with 20 bases between them. The V gene's germline CDR1 is SEHNR and CDR2 FQNEAQ (reference sequence). The CDR3 here is CASSPNAGPTIYGYTF. The CDR3 DNA follows: TGTGCCAGCAGCCCGAATGCCGGACCGACTATCTATGGCTACACCTTC. Full variable domain (rest looked up from reference TRBV7-9 and TRBJ1-2): DTGVSQNPRHKITKRGQNVTFRCDPISEHNRLYWYRQTLGQGPEFLTYFQNEAQLEKSRLLSDRFSAERPKGSFSTLEIQRTEQGDSAMYLCASSPNAGPTIYGYTFGSGTRLTVV.

The chain links TRBV25-1 to TRBJ1-4, with D perhaps TRBD1 (5 bases). This CDR3 spans 14 amino acids. Deletions cut 7 bases from V and 4 bases from J, with 13 bases between. Germline V gives CDR1 MGHDK, CDR2 SYGVNS. CDR3 amino acids: CASKGGVFNEKLFF. The CDR3 DNA is TGTGCCAGCAAGGGAGGGGTATTTAATGAAAAACTGTTTTTT.

The J gene is TRBJ1-3, the V gene TRBV7-3; no reliable D call. Germline assignment: CDR1 SGHTA and CDR2 FQGTGA. This CDR3 region has 16 residues. Between the trimmed V and J ends, which lost 0 bases and 0 bases, there was a span of 9 bases. The CDR3, as DNA: TGTGCCAGCAGCTTAACTGCGGCGGGCTCTGGAAACACCATATATTTT. Its translation is CASSLTAAGSGNTIYF.

This chain connects TRBV6-4 to TRBJ2-7, with 10 nucleotides matching TRBD1. Germline values: CDR1 MRHNA, CDR2 SNTAGT. CDR3 length: 14 residues. V lost 6 bases, J lost 4 bases, and 6 bases stayed unmatched. CDR3 amino acids: CASSRDRGEYEQYF. The CDR3 region has the DNA TGTGCCAGCAGCAGGGACAGGGGAGAATACGAGCAGTACTTC.

The chain recombines TRBV6-2 or TRBV6-3 with TRBJ2-7, with TRBD2 matching 7 bases. Germline CDR1 is MNHEY and CDR2 is SVGEGT. The CDR3 sequence is 13 residues long. Trimming took 4 bases from V and 4 from J; bases not matched to a gene: 4. In nucleotides, the CDR3 is TGTGCCAGCAGTTCCCCTAGCGGATACGAGCAGTACTTC. Protein: CASSSPSGYEQYF.

This clone was picked up one time. The rearrangement joins TRBV29-1 to TRBJ2-7; 11 bases fit TRBD1. The CDR3 runs to 13 residues. Unmatched junction bases numbered 5, after V lost 8 bases and J lost 2 bases. CDR1 SQVTM and CDR2 ANQGSEA come from the germline V gene. CDR3 sequence (DNA): TGCAGCATCAGGGGACAGGGGGCCTACGAGCAGTACTTC. This gives the protein CSIRGQGAYEQYF.

The rearrangement uses TRBV20-1 and TRBJ1-1; D is possibly TRBD1 (5 bases). CDR1 is DFQATT and CDR2 is SNEGSKA in the germline V gene (reference sequence). The CDR3 sequence is 13 residues long. V dropped 3 bases and J dropped 5 bases, with 13 bases sitting between them. The CDR3 DNA sequence: TGCAGTGCTAGTTCCGGGGGAGATACTGAAGCTTTCTTT. It codes for CSASSGGDTEAFF.

This clone has more than one count but fewer than ten. The V and J genes are TRBV3-1 (or the pseudogene TRBV3-2) and TRBJ1-2; D gene unclear. This CDR3 comprises 15 residues. V was pared by 1 base and J by 4 bases, with 13 bases between. The germline CDR1 and CDR2 sequences are LGHDT and YNNKEL (reference sequence). CDR3 bases: TGTGCCAGCAGCCAAGTTGGGCTGCTGTTCTATGGCTACACCTTC. Translation gives CASSQVGLLFYGYTF.

The rearrangement uses TRBV28 and TRBJ1-5; possibly TRBD1 for D (5 bases). The V and J ends lost 8 bases and 4 bases respectively, with 18 bases between them. Germline CDR1 and CDR2: MDHEN and SYDVKM. This CDR3 spans 15 amino acids. CDR3 loop: CASSVATGQNQPQHF. For the CDR3, the DNA is TGTGCCAGCTCGGTCGCAACAGGTCAGAATCAGCCCCAGCATTTT.

In regard to this clone: The same CDR3 also results from other DNA sequences found in this sample. This chain connects TRBV5-1 to TRBJ2-1; 10 bases map to TRBD2. This CDR3 region has 15 residues. V lost 0 bases and J lost 4; bases outside the gene matches: 1. Germline CDR1 reads SGHRS; CDR2 reads YFSETQ. The CDR3 DNA reads TGCGCCAGCAGCTTGGAAGCGGGAGGGTACAATGAGCAGTTCTTC. This translates into CASSLEAGGYNEQFF. The variable domain in full, completed from reference TRBV5-1 and TRBJ2-1, reads KAGVTQTPRYLIKTRGQQVTLSCSPISGHRSVSWYQQTPGQGLQFLFEYFSETQRNKGNFPGRFSGRQFSNSRSEMNVSTLELGDSALYLCASSLEAGGYNEQFFGPGTRLTVL.

CDR3 protein: CAIMPSVLSNQPQHF. Here the CDR3 DNA reads TGTGCCATCATGCCCAGTGTGTTAAGCAATCAGCCCCAGCATTTT. The V gene is TRBV10-3, the J gene TRBJ1-5; no reliable D call. Trimming cost V 7 bases and J 1 base, with 14 bases left between them. This CDR3 is built from 15 residues. Germline CDR1 reads ENHRY; CDR2 reads SYGVKD.

This sequence joins TRBV7-3 and TRBJ1-6; D gene unclear. Trimming took 0 bases from V and 10 from J, leaving 10 bases between them. Germline V gene lookup returns CDR1 SGHTA and CDR2 FQGTGA. The CDR3 has 14 amino acids. The CDR3, as DNA: TGTGCCAGCAGCTTAACGGCACTAGGATCACCCCTCCACTTT. It yields the protein CASSLTALGSPLHF.

This clone occurred once. The CDR3 here is CSARAEGEAFF. The CDR3 coding sequence is TGCAGTGCTAGAGCCGAGGGTGAAGCTTTCTTT. This rearrangement joins TRBV20-1 to TRBJ1-1; unclear D gene. Trimming stripped 1 base from V and 7 bases from J, with 7 bases between. This CDR3 spans 11 amino acids. Germline lookup yields CDR1 DFQATT and CDR2 SNEGSKA (reference sequence).

This clone showed up just a few times. The chain is built from TRBV20-1 and TRBJ2-7; 12 bases map to TRBD2. In germline, CDR1 is DFQATT, CDR2 SNEGSKA (reference sequence). V lost 3 bases to trimming and J lost 0 bases; unmatched junction nucleotides: 9. The CDR3 is 17 residues long. As DNA, the CDR3 is TGCAGTGCTAGTGGGGGACTAGCGGGCCCAGACTCCTACGAGCAGTACTTC. Protein product: CSASGGLAGPDSYEQYF.

The chain uses TRBV7-2 and TRBJ1-5, with 8 bases matching TRBD1. The V segment lost 7 bases and the J segment 3 bases; nucleotides outside the gene matches: 5. Germline V gene data show CDR1 as SGHTA and CDR2 as FQGNSA. CDR3 length equals 14 residues. The CDR3 reads CASTRDRSNQPQHF. CDR3 DNA: TGTGCCAGCACCCGGGACAGGTCCAATCAGCCCCAGCATTTT.

This clone occurred a few times. This chain links TRBV12-3 or TRBV12-4 with TRBJ1-3; unclear D gene. This CDR3 has 11 residues. V gave up 7 bases and J gave up 4 bases, with 5 bases separating them. The CDR3 loop is CASTSGNTIYF. The CDR3, as DNA: TGTGCCAGCACCTCCGGAAACACCATATATTTT.

The rearrangement links TRBV27 to TRBJ2-7, with 10 bases that match TRBD1. The CDR3 is 17 amino acids. Germline-derived CDR1 and CDR2 are MNHEY and SMNVEV (reference sequence). With 4 bases clipped from V and 2 bases from J, the junction kept 11 bases outside the gene matches. CDR3 protein: CASSSDRGRLVTYEQYF. The CDR3 DNA reads TGTGCCAGCAGTTCTGACAGGGGGCGCTTAGTGACCTACGAGCAGTACTTC.

To note about this clone: Other DNA sequences in this sample translate to the same CDR3. The V gene is TRBV7-2, the J gene TRBJ1-1; D may be TRBD1 (5 bases). CDR1 and CDR2 from the germline V gene are SGHTA and FQGNSA. The ends were cut back, 1 base at V and 1 base at J, with 7 bases in the middle. The CDR3 consists of 14 residues. The CDR3 nucleotides read TGTGCCAGCAGCTTAGGGCAGGGGAACACTGAAGCTTTCTTT. Translating gives CASSLGQGNTEAFF.

The genes are TRBV23-1 and TRBJ2-7; D is uncertain. TRBV23-1 is recorded as an ORF, its role being uncertain. Trimming cost V 4 bases and J 6 bases, with 16 bases left between them. This CDR3 is 14 amino acids long. CDR3 protein: CASSLATTALEQYF. CDR3 DNA sequence: TGCGCCAGCAGTCTAGCCACTACCGCCCTCGAGCAGTACTTC.

CDR3 nucleotide sequence: TGTGCCAGCAGCGTAGTTACAGGGGAGCTGATCACTGAAGCTTTCTTT. Protein sequence: CASSVVTGELITEAFF. The chain has TRBV9 and TRBJ1-1; 7 bases fit TRBD1. CDR3 length: 16 residues. The J segment lost 4 bases and the V segment lost 0 bases, leaving 9 bases of the junction unmatched. Germline V CDR1 and CDR2: SGDLS, YYNGEE.

This rearrangement joins TRBV6-6 to TRBJ2-3; D is unclear. V lost 4 bases and J 6 bases, leaving 11 bases between the germline ends. Germline V CDR1 and CDR2: MNHNY, SVGAGI (reference sequence). The CDR3 runs to 13 residues. The CDR3 DNA reads TGTGCCAGCAGTTTTTTAATTGTGGATACGCAGTATTTT. Translating it yields CASSFLIVDTQYF.

This clone was observed a single time. The V and J genes are TRBV9 and TRBJ1-3; D unresolved. Per germline, CDR1 SGDLS and CDR2 YYNGEE. CDR3 length equals 15 residues. The V end lost 0 bases, the J end lost 5 bases, and 12 bases lay between the germline ends. This CDR3 is CASSVGRPTRNTIYF. As DNA, the CDR3 is TGTGCCAGCAGCGTAGGCAGGCCAACCAGAAACACCATATATTTT.

The chain combines TRBV3-1 (or the pseudogene TRBV3-2) with TRBJ1-1; D not certain. The germline V and J ends were trimmed by 4 bases and 3 bases, with 12 bases remaining between them. The length of the CDR3 is 14 residues. The germline CDR1 and CDR2 sequences are LGHDT and YNNKEL (reference sequence). CDR3 bases: TGTGCCAGCAGCCCCGTGGGGAGGGACACTGAAGCTTTCTTT. It yields the protein CASSPVGRDTEAFF.

This chain joins TRBV27 and TRBJ2-7; 8 bases match TRBD1. The CDR3 runs 14 residues. Germline V CDR1 and CDR2: MNHEY, SMNVEV (reference sequence). V lost 6 bases to trimming and J lost 7 bases; unmatched junction nucleotides: 11. The CDR3 DNA sequence: TGTGCCAGCAGCCTCCGGACAGGGACGTGGGAGCAGTACTTC. This translates into CASSLRTGTWEQYF.